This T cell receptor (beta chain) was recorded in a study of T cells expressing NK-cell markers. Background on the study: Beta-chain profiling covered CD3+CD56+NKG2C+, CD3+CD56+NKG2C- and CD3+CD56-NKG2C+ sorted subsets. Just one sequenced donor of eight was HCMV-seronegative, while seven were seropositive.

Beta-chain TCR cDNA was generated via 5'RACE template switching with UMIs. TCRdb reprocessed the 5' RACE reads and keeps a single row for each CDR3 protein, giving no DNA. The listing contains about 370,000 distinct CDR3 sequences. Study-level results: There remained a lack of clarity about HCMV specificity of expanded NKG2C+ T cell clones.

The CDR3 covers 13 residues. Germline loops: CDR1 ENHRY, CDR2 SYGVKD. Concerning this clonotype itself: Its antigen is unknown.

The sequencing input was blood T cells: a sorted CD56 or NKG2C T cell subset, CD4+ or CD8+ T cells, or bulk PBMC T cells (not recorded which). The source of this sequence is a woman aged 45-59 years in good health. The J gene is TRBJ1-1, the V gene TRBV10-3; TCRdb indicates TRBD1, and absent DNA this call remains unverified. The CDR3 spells CAISEDRATEAFF.